This note documents a single T cell receptor beta chain sequence. Its antigen is still unknown. Researchers ran the PCR with 60 Vbeta and 13 Jbeta primers. Generated by immunoSEQ multiplex PCR, the TCRdb table keeps only in-frame clones and is missing some. The sample has around 100,000 clones; roughly 77% are singletons. This specimen comes from a study of cytomegalovirus exposure and HLA in healthy donors. Germline V gene data show CDR1 as SQVTM and CDR2 as ANQGSEA. Trimming shortened V by 2 bases and J by 0 bases, and 14 bases separated the two germline ends. The CDR3 contains 16 residues. Study observations and caveats: Some V segments, TRBV6-2 and TRBV6-3 among them, were indistinguishable and were therefore excluded. HLA alleles showed associations with roughly 17,000 TCR beta sequences in a later analysis, at a 0.05 false discovery rate. With high specificity and sensitivity, the classifier reportedly diagnosed cytomegalovirus status.

Sequencing used PBMCs. The source is a woman aged 18-29 years in good health and CMV-seropositive. The J gene is TRBJ2-1, the V gene TRBV29-1; a weak D match, TRBD2 (6 bases). For the CDR3, the DNA is TGCAGCGTTGAACTGAGTAGCGGAGACTCCTACAATGAGCAGTTCTTC. Protein product: CSVELSSGDSYNEQFF.